This TCR beta chain appears in the sequencing data of a study of shared clonotypes between healthy human individuals. Clones were sequenced by immunoSEQ multiplex PCR, and TCRdb holds only the in-frame ones, with some missing. The data show around 690,000 clones, 90% seen once. Notes on this clone: Distinct nucleotide sequences in the sample also encode this CDR3.

The CDR3 extends over 14 amino acids. V lost 4 bases and J lost 2, with 10 bases in between. The germline CDR1 and CDR2 sequences are SGDLS and YYNGEE. Those who donated were healthy HIV-negative adults, with no recent acute infections or vaccinations reported. This chain uses TRBV9 with TRBJ1-5; tentatively, D is TRBD1 (5 bases). This receptor was taken from a young man in good health. Some clones in this sample may be carry-over from other donors' samples. The material sequenced was memory CD8+ T cells from PBMCs. The subset here: CD45RO+ cells pooled with CCR7-negative TemRA cells. The chain's CDR3 is CASSPGGGNQPQHF. Here the CDR3 DNA reads TGTGCCAGCAGCCCGGGAGGGGGCAATCAGCCCCAGCATTTT.